This T cell receptor (beta chain) stems from a study of shared clonotypes between healthy human individuals. Looking at the study overall: Donors, aged 18 to 49, were a couple of women and three men.

Measured with immunoSEQ multiplex PCR; TCRdb has only the in-frame clones, and not every one. Among 950,000 to 1,300,000 clones listed, about 77% were seen once. A note on this clone: As yet, its antigen is unknown.

The study, taken as a whole, reports: Estimated richness values were generally larger in naive subsets than in memory subsets. With a handful of donors compared, 4.5% to 6.5% of naive CD4 clonotypes were shared.

V gave up 3 bases and J gave up 5 bases, with 11 bases separating them. CDR1 and CDR2 (germline): KGHSH, LQKENI. The CDR3 consists of 14 residues. Material for sequencing was memory CD4+ T cells sorted from blood. Subset in this sample: CD45RA-negative fraction. The genes are TRBV18 and TRBJ1-5, with D tentatively TRBD1 (6 bases). The sequence derives from a man aged 18-30 years in good health. The CDR3: CASSPGRGYQPQHF. CDR3 in DNA: TGTGCCAGCTCACCGGGCAGGGGCTATCAGCCCCAGCATTTT.